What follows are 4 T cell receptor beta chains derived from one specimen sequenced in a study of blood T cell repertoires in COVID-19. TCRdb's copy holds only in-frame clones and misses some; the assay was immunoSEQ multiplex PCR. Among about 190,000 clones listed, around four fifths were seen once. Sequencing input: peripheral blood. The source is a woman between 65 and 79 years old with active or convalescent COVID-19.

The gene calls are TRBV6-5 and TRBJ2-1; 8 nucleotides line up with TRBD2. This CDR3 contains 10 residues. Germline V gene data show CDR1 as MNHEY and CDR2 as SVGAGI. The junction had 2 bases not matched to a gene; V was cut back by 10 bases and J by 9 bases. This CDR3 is CATGGGEQFF. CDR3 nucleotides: TGTGCCACCGGGGGGGGTGAGCAGTTCTTC.

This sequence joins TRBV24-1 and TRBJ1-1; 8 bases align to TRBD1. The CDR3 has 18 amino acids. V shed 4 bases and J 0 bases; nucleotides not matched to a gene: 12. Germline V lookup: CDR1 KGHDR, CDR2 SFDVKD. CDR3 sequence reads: CATSEKDRVPSMNTEAFF. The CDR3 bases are TGTGCCACCAGTGAAAAGGACAGGGTCCCCTCCATGAACACTGAAGCTTTCTTT.

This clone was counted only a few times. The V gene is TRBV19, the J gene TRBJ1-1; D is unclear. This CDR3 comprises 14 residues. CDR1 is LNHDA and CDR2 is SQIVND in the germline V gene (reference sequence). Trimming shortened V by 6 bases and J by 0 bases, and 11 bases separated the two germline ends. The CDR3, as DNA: TGTGCCAGTAGGAGCGGCAGGATGAACACTGAAGCTTTCTTT. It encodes CASRSGRMNTEAFF.

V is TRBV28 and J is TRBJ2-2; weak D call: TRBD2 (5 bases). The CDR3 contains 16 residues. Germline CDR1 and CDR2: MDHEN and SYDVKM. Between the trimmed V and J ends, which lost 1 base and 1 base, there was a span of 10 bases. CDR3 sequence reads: CASSLSAEGNTGELFF. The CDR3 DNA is TGTGCCAGCAGTTTATCCGCCGAGGGGAACACCGGGGAGCTGTTTTTT. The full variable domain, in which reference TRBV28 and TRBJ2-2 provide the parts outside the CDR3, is DVKVTQSSRYLVKRTGEKVFLECVQDMDHENMFWYRQDPGLGLRLIYFSYDVKMKEKGDIPEGYSVSREKKERFSLILESASTNQTSMYLCASSLSAEGNTGELFFGEGSRLTVL.